The 20 T cell receptor beta chains below come from one sample, sequenced in a study of a mutant IDH1 vaccine in newly diagnosed glioma. These receptors' targets are unknown. Time point here: week 23, last vaccination. The content of each vaccine dose was 300 ug of mutant IDH1 20-mer peptide, and topical imiquimod accompanied it. TCRdb's table, derived via immunoSEQ multiplex PCR, lists solely in-frame clones and lacks some. The sample holds approximately 67,000 clones; approximately 80% are singletons and the top ten take roughly 13%. Sequenced material: PBMCs, taken from a glioma patient whose treatment included an IDH1 peptide vaccine. The origin of the receptors is a man aged 18 to 30 with glioma.

The rearrangement links TRBV29-1 to TRBJ1-3, with 7 nucleotides matching TRBD1. V gave up 1 base and J gave up 0 bases; unmatched junction bases: 6. The CDR3 contains 16 residues. CDR1 is SQVTM, CDR2 ANQGSEA, per germline. The chain's CDR3 is CSVEVDRALSGNTIYF. The CDR3 DNA sequence: TGCAGCGTTGAAGTCGACAGGGCGCTCTCTGGAAACACCATATATTTT.

The chain has TRBV4-3 and TRBJ2-3; D is unclear. V gave up 6 bases and J gave up 4 bases, with 20 bases separating them. The CDR3 runs to 16 residues. Germline V CDR1 and CDR2: LGHNA, YSLEER. The CDR3 is CASRVAVQKAADTQYF. The CDR3 DNA reads as TGCGCCAGCAGGGTCGCTGTGCAGAAGGCAGCAGATACGCAGTATTTT.

This rearrangement joins TRBV28 to TRBJ1-2, with D possibly TRBD1 on 5 matching bases. Germline V gives CDR1 MDHEN, CDR2 SYDVKM. The CDR3 spans 13 residues. V lost 6 bases to trimming and J lost 4 bases, with 12 bases between them. CDR3 sequence (DNA): TGTGCCAGCAGCTTACGGGGGGGCTATGGCTACACCTTC. It is translated as CASSLRGGYGYTF.

Only a few counts were recorded for this clone. The chain carries TRBV11-2 and TRBJ1-1; no definite D call. Looked up from germline, CDR1 is SGHAT and CDR2 is FQNNGV. CDR3 length equals 14 residues. The germline V and J ends were trimmed by 4 bases and 5 bases, with 14 bases remaining between them. As DNA, the CDR3 is TGTGCCAGCAGCTCTTTTATGGGGAAGACTGAAGCTTTCTTT. Amino acids: CASSSFMGKTEAFF.

This clone has only one observation. The rearrangement links TRBV19 to TRBJ2-5; 8 nucleotides align to TRBD2. The V gene's germline CDR1 is LNHDA and CDR2 SQIVND (reference sequence). With V trimmed by 2 bases and J by 1 base, 3 bases remained unmatched. The CDR3 has 15 residues. CDR3 nucleotide sequence: TGTGCCAGTAGTATAAGCGGGGGTTTCCAAGAGACCCAGTACTTC. Its translation: CASSISGGFQETQYF.

The chain recombines TRBV4-1 with TRBJ1-1; D gene ambiguous. Germline values: CDR1 MGHRA, CDR2 YSYEKL. With 1 base removed from V and 0 bases from J, the gap between germline ends came to 9 bases. This CDR3 is built from 15 residues. The CDR3 coding sequence is TGCGCCAGCAGCCAAGCTTGGAGTATGAACACTGAAGCTTTCTTT. Translation gives CASSQAWSMNTEAFF.

V gene TRBV30 combines with J gene TRBJ1-1; the D is unclear. Trimming took off 0 bases at V and 10 bases at J, with 15 bases between the two ends. The CDR3 runs 13 residues. Germline V gene sequence: CDR1 GTSNPN, CDR2 SVGIG (reference sequence). CDR3 nucleotides: TGTGCCTGGAGTGTACTTGGCGGTAAGGGAGCTTTCTTT. Translation gives CAWSVLGGKGAFF.

The CDR3 DNA sequence: TGTGCCAGCAAACAGCACATTGCAACTAATGAAAAACTGTTTTTT. It encodes CASKQHIATNEKLFF. V usage is TRBV2 and J usage is TRBJ1-4; D remains unclear. The CDR3 contains 15 residues. Germline lookup yields CDR1 SNHLY and CDR2 FYNNEI. V lost 7 bases, J lost 0 bases, and 12 bases lay in between. Full variable domain (outside the CDR3, taken from reference TRBV2 and TRBJ1-4): EPEVTQTPSHQVTQMGQEVILRCVPISNHLYFYWYRQILGQKVEFLVSFYNNEISEKSEIFDDQFSVERPDGSNFTLKIRSTKLEDSAMYFCASKQHIATNEKLFFGSGTQLSVL.

This clone appeared once. V gene TRBV7-9 combines with J gene TRBJ1-1; D is ambiguous. CDR1 is SEHNR and CDR2 is FQNEAQ in the germline V gene (reference sequence). V was pared by 1 base and J by 2 bases, with 5 bases between. The length of the CDR3 is 13 residues. CDR3 sequence (DNA): TGTGCCAGCAGCTTAGGTTCTAACACTGAAGCTTTCTTT. This gives the protein CASSLGSNTEAFF.

V is TRBV15 and J is TRBJ2-1, with D perhaps matching TRBD1 or TRBD2 (5 bases each). V lost 1 base to trimming and J lost 10 bases, with 26 bases between them. Per the germline V gene, CDR1 is LNHNV and CDR2 is YYDKDF (reference sequence). The CDR3 length is 18 residues. This chain's CDR3 is CATSRGPSGQTSGKEQFF. The CDR3 coding sequence is TGTGCCACCAGCAGAGGCCCATCGGGGCAGACCAGCGGAAAGGAGCAGTTCTTC.

The rearrangement joins TRBV9 to TRBJ1-1; D gene ambiguous. CDR3 size: 12 residues. Germline lookup yields CDR1 SGDLS and CDR2 YYNGEE. V was pared by 4 bases and J by 7 bases, with 11 bases between. The CDR3 sequence: CASSPNGDEAFF. The CDR3 DNA is TGTGCCAGCAGCCCTAACGGAGATGAAGCTTTCTTT.

This chain uses TRBV4-1 with TRBJ1-4; 10 bases are shared with TRBD1. CDR3 size: 20 residues. Germline CDR1 and CDR2: MGHRA and YSYEKL. J was trimmed by 1 base and V by 0 bases; bases with no gene match: 11. This CDR3 is CASSQEGTGVGVRTNEKLFF. CDR3 coding DNA: TGCGCCAGCAGCCAAGAAGGGACAGGGGTTGGGGTTCGAACTAATGAAAAACTGTTTTTT.

The genes are TRBV19 and TRBJ1-1; D possibly corresponds to TRBD1 (5 bases). Germline CDR1 and CDR2: LNHDA and SQIVND (reference sequence). This CDR3 is built from 14 residues. V dropped 5 bases and J dropped 1 base, with 11 bases sitting between them. CDR3 nucleotides: TGTGCCAGTAGTCTTGGGCAGGGGAACACTGAAGCTTTCTTT. It is translated as CASSLGQGNTEAFF.

The chain combines TRBV25-1 with TRBJ1-6, with D unresolved. V lost 1 base to trimming and J lost 7 bases, with 8 bases between them. The CDR3 is 14 amino acids. Germline CDR1 is MGHDK and CDR2 is SYGVNS. CDR3 sequence (DNA): TGTGCCAGCAGTGAATTGTGGACGAATTCACCCCTCCACTTT. As protein: CASSELWTNSPLHF.

J is TRBJ1-3 and V is TRBV18; 7 positions match TRBD1. With 1 base clipped from V and 1 base from J, the junction kept 4 bases outside the gene matches. The CDR3 length is 16 residues. From germline, CDR1 is KGHSH and CDR2 LQKENI. The CDR3 spells CASSPRQGQSGNTIYF. DNA of the CDR3: TGTGCCAGCTCACCACGACAGGGACAATCTGGAAACACCATATATTTT.

The chain has TRBV13 and TRBJ2-2; TRBD2 agrees at 13 bases. The CDR3 is 19 residues long. V lost 4 bases and J lost 5; bases outside the gene matches: 13. CDR1 is PRHDT, CDR2 FYEKMQ, per germline (reference sequence). The CDR3 is CASSSRTSGRGGKTGELFF. In nucleotides, the CDR3 is TGTGCCAGCAGCTCTAGGACTAGCGGGAGAGGAGGGAAAACCGGGGAGCTGTTTTTT.

V is TRBV6-6 and J is TRBJ2-3, with TRBD2 matching 7 bases. CDR3 length: 15 residues. V lost 6 bases and J lost 0; bases outside the gene matches: 6. CDR1 and CDR2 from the germline V gene are MNHNY and SVGAGI (reference sequence). In DNA, the CDR3 is TGTGCCAGCAGCCCGGGGGGTCGTAGCACAGATACGCAGTATTTT. It encodes CASSPGGRSTDTQYF.

The chain carries TRBV7-2 and TRBJ1-2; possibly TRBD1 for D (6 bases). Germline assignment: CDR1 SGHTA and CDR2 FQGNSA. The CDR3 sequence is 15 residues long. V lost 6 bases to trimming and J lost 3 bases, with 17 bases between them. The CDR3 DNA sequence: TGTGCCAGCAGTCTTATGGGGGGCGGATACTATGGCTACACCTTC. Translating gives CASSLMGGGYYGYTF.

V usage is TRBV2 and J usage is TRBJ1-6; no definite D call. This CDR3 is 12 amino acids long. Germline V gives CDR1 SNHLY, CDR2 FYNNEI. V lost 7 bases, J lost 9 bases, and 10 bases lay in between. The CDR3 DNA reads as TGTGCCAGCATGGCCATGGGTTCACCCCTCCACTTT. Translation gives CASMAMGSPLHF.

The V call is TRBV29-1, the J call TRBJ2-1, with D hard to call. The CDR3 totals 13 residues. Germline CDR1 SQVTM, CDR2 ANQGSEA. With 2 bases removed from V and 4 bases from J, the gap between germline ends came to 9 bases. Written as DNA, the CDR3 is TGCAGCGTTGAACCTTTACCTTACAATGAGCAGTTCTTC. Translated: CSVEPLPYNEQFF.